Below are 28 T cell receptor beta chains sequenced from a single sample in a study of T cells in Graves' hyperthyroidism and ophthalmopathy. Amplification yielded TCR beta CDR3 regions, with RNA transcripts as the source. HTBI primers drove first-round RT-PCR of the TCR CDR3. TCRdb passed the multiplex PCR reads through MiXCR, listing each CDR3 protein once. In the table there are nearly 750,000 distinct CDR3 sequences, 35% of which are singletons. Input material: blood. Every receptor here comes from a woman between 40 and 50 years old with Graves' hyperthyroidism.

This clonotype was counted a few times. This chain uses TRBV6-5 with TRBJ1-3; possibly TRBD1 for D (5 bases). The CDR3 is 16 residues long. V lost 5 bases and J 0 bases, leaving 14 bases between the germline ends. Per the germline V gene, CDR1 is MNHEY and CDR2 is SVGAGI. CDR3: CASSRRGTDSGNTIYF. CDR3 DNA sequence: TGTGCCAGCAGTAGGCGGGGGACCGACTCTGGAAACACCATATATTTT.

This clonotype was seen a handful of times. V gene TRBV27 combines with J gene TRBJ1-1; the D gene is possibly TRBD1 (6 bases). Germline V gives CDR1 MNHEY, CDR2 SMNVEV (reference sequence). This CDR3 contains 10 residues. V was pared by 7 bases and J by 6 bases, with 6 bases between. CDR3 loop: CASKGAEAFF. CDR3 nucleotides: TGTGCCAGCAAGGGGGCTGAAGCTTTCTTT.

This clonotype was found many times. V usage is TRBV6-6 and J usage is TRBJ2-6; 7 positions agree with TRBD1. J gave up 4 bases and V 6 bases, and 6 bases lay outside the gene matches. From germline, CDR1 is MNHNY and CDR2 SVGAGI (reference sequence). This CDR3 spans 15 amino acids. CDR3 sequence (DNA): TGTGCCAGCAGCCGGGACAGATCCGGGGCCAACGTCCTGACTTTC. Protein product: CASSRDRSGANVLTF.

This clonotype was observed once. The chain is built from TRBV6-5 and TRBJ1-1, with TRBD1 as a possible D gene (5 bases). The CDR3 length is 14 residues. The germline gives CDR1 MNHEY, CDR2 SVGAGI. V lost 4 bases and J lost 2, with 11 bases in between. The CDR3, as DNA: TGTGCCAGCAGTTCGGGACCCCGCAACACTGAAGCTTTCTTT. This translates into CASSSGPRNTEAFF.

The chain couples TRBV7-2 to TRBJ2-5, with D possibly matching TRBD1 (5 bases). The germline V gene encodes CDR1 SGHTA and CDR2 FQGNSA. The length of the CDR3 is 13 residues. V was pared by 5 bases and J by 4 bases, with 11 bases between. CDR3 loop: CASSLGVSETQYF. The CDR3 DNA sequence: TGTGCCAGCAGCCTAGGGGTATCAGAGACCCAGTACTTC.

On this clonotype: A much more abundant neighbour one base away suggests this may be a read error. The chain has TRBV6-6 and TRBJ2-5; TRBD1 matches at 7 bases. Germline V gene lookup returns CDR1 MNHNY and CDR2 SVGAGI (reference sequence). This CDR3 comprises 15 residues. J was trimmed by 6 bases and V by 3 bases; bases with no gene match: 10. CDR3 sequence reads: CASSYGTVSAKTQYF. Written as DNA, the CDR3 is TGTGCCAGCAGTTATGGGACAGTCTCAGCGAAGACCCAGTACTTC.

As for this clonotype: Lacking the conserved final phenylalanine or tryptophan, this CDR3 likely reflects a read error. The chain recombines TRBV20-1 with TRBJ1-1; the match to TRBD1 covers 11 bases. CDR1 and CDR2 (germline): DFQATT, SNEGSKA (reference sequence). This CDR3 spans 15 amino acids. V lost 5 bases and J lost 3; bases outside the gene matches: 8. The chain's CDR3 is CSAADRGLRDTEAFS. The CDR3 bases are TGCAGTGCTGCGGACAGGGGGCTGAGGGACACTGAAGCTTTCTCT.

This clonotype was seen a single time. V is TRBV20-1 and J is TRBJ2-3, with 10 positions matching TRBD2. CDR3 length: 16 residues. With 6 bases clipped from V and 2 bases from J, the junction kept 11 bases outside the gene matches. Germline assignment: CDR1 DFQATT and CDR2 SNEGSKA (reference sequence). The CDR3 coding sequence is TGCAGTGCCTTAGCGGGAGGCGGGGGGCTCACAGATACGCAGTATTTT. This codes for CSALAGGGGLTDTQYF.

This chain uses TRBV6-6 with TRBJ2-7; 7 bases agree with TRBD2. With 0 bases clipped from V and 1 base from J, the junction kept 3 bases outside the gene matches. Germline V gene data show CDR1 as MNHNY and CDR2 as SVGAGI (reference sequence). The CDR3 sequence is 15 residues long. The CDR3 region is CASSYSTSASYEQYF. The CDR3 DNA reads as TGTGCCAGCAGTTACTCTACTAGCGCGTCCTACGAGCAGTACTTC.

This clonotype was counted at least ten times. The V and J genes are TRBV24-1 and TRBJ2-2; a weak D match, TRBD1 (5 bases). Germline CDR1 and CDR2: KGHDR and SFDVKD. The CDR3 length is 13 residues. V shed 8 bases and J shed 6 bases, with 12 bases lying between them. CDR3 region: CATKGIVAGELFF. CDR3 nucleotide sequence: TGTGCCACCAAGGGGATAGTGGCCGGGGAGCTGTTTTTT.

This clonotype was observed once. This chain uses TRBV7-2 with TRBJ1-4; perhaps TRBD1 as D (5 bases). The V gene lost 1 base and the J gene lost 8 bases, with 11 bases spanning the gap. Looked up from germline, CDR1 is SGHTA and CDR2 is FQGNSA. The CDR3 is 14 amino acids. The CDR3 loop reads CASSLVRGGEKLFF. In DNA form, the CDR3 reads TGTGCCAGCAGCTTAGTACGGGGGGGAGAAAAACTGTTTTTT.

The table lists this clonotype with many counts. CDR3 loop: CASSLTRPNEKLFF. In DNA form, the CDR3 reads TGTGCCAGCAGCCTCACCCGGCCTAATGAAAAACTGTTTTTT. The chain recombines TRBV7-4 with TRBJ1-4; D is unclear. CDR1 SGHVT and CDR2 SQSDAQ come from the germline V gene. Deletions cut 5 bases from V and 3 bases from J, with 10 bases between. The CDR3 sequence is 14 residues long. The full variable domain, its missing parts supplied by reference TRBV7-4 and TRBJ1-4, is GAGVSQSPRYKVAKRGRDVALRCDSISGHVTLYWYRQTLGQGSEVLTYSQSDAQRDKSGRPSGRFSAERPERSVSTLKIQRTEQGDSAVYLCASSLTRPNEKLFFGSGTQLSVL.

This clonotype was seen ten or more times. The CDR3 is CATLEFQGTEAFF. CDR3 sequence (DNA): TGTGCCACCTTGGAGTTTCAGGGCACTGAAGCTTTCTTT. V usage is TRBV15 and J usage is TRBJ1-1, with D maybe TRBD1 (5 bases). This CDR3 region has 13 residues. The germline V gene has CDR1 LNHNV and CDR2 YYDKDF (reference sequence). The germline V and J ends were trimmed by 8 bases and 4 bases, with 14 bases remaining between them.

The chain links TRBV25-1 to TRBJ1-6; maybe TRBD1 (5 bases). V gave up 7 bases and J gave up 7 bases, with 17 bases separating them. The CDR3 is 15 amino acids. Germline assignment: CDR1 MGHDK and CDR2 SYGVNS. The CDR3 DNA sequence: TGTGCCAGCACCAACGGGGGGGTCCTGAATTCACCCCTCCACTTT. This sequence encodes CASTNGGVLNSPLHF.

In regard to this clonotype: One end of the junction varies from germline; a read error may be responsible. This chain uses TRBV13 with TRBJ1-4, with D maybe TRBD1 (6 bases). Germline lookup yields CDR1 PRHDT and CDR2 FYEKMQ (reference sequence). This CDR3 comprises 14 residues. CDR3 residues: CASSGSRGRETLFF. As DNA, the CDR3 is TGTGCCAGCAGCGGATCCCGGGGGCGGGAAACACTGTTTTTT.

The CDR3 protein is CASSGLAGALRQETQYF. The CDR3 DNA reads TGTGCCAGCAGCGGGCTAGCGGGGGCCTTAAGGCAAGAGACCCAGTACTTC. The chain links TRBV5-4 to TRBJ2-5, with TRBD2 identical over 10 bases. CDR3 length: 17 amino acids. Per the germline V gene, CDR1 is SGHNT and CDR2 is YYREEE (reference sequence). The trim removed 4 bases at V and 2 bases at J, leaving 11 bases unmatched.

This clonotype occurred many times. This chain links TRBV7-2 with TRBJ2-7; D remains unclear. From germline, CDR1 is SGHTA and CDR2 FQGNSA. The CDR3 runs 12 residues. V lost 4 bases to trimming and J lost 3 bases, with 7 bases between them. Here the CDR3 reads CASSSNSYEQYF. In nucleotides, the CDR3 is TGTGCCAGCAGCTCGAACAGCTACGAGCAGTACTTC.

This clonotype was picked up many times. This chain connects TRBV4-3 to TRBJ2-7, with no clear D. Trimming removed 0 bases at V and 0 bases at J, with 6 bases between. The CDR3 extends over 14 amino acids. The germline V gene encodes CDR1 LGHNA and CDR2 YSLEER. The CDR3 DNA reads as TGCGCCAGCAGCCAAGAGGGCAGCTCCTACGAGCAGTACTTC. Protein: CASSQEGSSYEQYF.

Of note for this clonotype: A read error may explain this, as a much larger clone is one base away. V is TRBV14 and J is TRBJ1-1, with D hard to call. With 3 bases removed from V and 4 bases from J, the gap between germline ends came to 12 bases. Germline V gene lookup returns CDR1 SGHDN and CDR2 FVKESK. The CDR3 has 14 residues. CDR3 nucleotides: TGTGCCAGCAGCCAGTTAACACTGGGCACTGAAGCTTTCTTT. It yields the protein CASSQLTLGTEAFF.

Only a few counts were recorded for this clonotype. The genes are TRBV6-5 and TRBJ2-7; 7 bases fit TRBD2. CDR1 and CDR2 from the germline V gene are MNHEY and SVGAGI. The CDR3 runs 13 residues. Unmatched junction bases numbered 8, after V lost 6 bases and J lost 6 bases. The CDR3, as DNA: TGTGCCAGCAGGCGTCGGGGCGGGGGCGAGCAGTACTTC. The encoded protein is CASRRRGGGEQYF.

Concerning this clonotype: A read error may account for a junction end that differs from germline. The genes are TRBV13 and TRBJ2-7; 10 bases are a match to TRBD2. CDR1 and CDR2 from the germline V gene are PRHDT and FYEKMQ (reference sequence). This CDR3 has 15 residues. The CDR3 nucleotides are TGTGACAGCAGCTTAGCGGGAGGAGTCTCCTACGAGCAGTACTTC. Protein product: CDSSLAGGVSYEQYF.

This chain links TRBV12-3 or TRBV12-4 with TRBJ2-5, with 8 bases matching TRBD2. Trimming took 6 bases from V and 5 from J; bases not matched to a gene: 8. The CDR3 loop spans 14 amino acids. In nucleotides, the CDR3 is TGTGCCAGCAGCGTAGCGGGGAGGGACGAGACCCAGTACTTC. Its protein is CASSVAGRDETQYF.

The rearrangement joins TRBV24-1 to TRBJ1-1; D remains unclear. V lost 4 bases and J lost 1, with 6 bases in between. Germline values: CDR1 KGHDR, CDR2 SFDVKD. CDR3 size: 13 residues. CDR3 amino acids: CATSDQRNTEAFF. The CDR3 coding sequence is TGTGCCACCAGTGACCAGCGGAACACTGAAGCTTTCTTT.

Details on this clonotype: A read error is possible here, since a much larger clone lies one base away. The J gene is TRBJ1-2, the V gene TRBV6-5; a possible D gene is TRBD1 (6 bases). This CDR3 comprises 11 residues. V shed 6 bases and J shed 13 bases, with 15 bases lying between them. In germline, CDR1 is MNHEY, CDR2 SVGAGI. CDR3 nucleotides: TGTGCCAGCAGGAGGGGGGCAAACTCCACCTTC. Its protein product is CASRRGANSTF.

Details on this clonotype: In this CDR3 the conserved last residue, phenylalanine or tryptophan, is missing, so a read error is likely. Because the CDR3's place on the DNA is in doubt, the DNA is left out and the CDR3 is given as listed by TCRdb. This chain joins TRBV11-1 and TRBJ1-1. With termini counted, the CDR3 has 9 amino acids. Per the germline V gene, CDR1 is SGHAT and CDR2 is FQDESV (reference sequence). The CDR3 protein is CASSLAAVT.

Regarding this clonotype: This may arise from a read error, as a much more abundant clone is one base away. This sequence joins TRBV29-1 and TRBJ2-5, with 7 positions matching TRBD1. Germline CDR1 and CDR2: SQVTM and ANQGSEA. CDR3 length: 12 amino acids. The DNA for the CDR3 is TGCAGCGTGGGGACAGAAAAAGAGGCCCAGTACTTC. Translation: CSVGTEKEAQYF.

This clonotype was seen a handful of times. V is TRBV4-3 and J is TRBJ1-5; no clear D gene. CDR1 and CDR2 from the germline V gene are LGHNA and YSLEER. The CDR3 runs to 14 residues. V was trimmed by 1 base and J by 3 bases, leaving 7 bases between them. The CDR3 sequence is CASSQARINQPQHF. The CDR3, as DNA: TGCGCCAGCAGCCAAGCACGGATCAATCAGCCCCAGCATTTT.

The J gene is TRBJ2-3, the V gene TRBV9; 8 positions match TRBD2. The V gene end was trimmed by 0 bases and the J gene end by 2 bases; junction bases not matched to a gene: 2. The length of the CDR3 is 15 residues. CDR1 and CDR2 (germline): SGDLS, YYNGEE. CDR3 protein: CASSVGGGPTDTQYF. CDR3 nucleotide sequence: TGTGCCAGCAGCGTAGGCGGGGGGCCCACAGATACGCAGTATTTT. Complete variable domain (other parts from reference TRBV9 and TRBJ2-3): DSGVTQTPKHLITATGQRVTLRCSPRSGDLSVYWYQQSLDQGLQFLIQYYNGEERAKGNILERFSAQQFPDLHSELNLSSLELGDSALYFCASSVGGGPTDTQYFGPGTRLTVL.